This entry lists 31 T cell receptor beta chains sequenced from one sample in a study of blood T cell repertoires in COVID-19. Repertoires were generated with immunoSEQ multiplex PCR, while TCRdb's copy carries only in-frame clones and drops some. The sample includes 200,000 to 250,000 clones, under 95% seen only once; the top ten take 1.9%. Sequenced sample: PBMCs or T cells enriched from blood (not recorded which). The receptors here all came from a woman under 30 who had recovered from COVID-19.

The V call is TRBV19, the J call TRBJ1-3, with a possible D match to TRBD1 (5 bases). The CDR3 has 15 residues. In germline, CDR1 is LNHDA, CDR2 SQIVND (reference sequence). Trimming took 8 bases from V and 0 from J, leaving 14 bases between them. The CDR3 DNA reads TGTGCCAGTCGCCAAGGGGTCACCTCTGGAAACACCATATATTTT. Translating it yields CASRQGVTSGNTIYF.

This rearrangement joins TRBV7-8 to TRBJ2-2, with a possible D match to TRBD2 (6 bases). Looked up from germline, CDR1 is SGHVS and CDR2 is FQNEAQ. The CDR3 is made up of 15 amino acids. Trimming cost V 6 bases and J 2 bases, with 13 bases left between them. The CDR3 nucleotides read TGTGCCAGCAGTCGAGTGCGGGATAACACCGGGGAGCTGTTTTTT. Encoded protein: CASSRVRDNTGELFF. Full variable domain (remainder filled in from reference TRBV7-8 and TRBJ2-2): GAGVSQSPRYKVAKRGQDVALRCDPISGHVSLFWYQQALGQGPEFLTYFQNEAQLDKSGLPSDRFFAERPEGSVSTLKIQRTQQEDSAVYLCASSRVRDNTGELFFGEGSRLTVL.

This CDR3 is CASTLGAGLGEQFF. The CDR3 region has the DNA TGTGCCAGTACCCTCGGGGCGGGGTTAGGTGAGCAGTTCTTC. The V gene is TRBV19, the J gene TRBJ2-1, with D perhaps matching TRBD2 (6 bases). The CDR3 spans 14 residues. Germline-derived CDR1 and CDR2 are LNHDA and SQIVND (reference sequence). V lost 7 bases and J lost 9, with 19 bases in between.

The J gene is TRBJ1-1, the V gene TRBV5-4; 9 bases agree with TRBD1. The V gene's germline CDR1 is SGHNT and CDR2 YYREEE (reference sequence). V was clipped by 0 bases and J by 3 bases; unmatched bases: 3. CDR3 length: 15 residues. CDR3 sequence reads: CASSLGTGDYTEAFF. CDR3 DNA sequence: TGTGCCAGCAGCTTGGGGACAGGGGATTACACTGAAGCTTTCTTT.

The chain combines TRBV20-1 with TRBJ2-7, with 12 bases fitting TRBD1. CDR1 and CDR2 (germline): DFQATT, SNEGSKA (reference sequence). The ends lost 3 bases at V and 0 bases at J; junction bases unmatched: 9. The CDR3 spans 17 residues. CDR3 DNA sequence: TGCAGTGCTAGTCCCGGGACAGGGGGCGCATTCTCCTACGAGCAGTACTTC. It translates to CSASPGTGGAFSYEQYF.

The chain has TRBV14 and TRBJ1-4; 7 nucleotides align to TRBD1. J gave up 3 bases and V 7 bases, and 14 bases lay outside the gene matches. Per the germline V gene, CDR1 is SGHDN and CDR2 is FVKESK. The CDR3 loop spans 17 amino acids. The CDR3 sequence: CASISDRAQFPNEKLFF. CDR3 sequence (DNA): TGTGCCAGCATCTCAGACAGGGCGCAATTTCCTAATGAAAAACTGTTTTTT.

The V call is TRBV6-5, the J call TRBJ1-2, with D possibly TRBD1 on 6 matching bases. CDR1 and CDR2 (germline): MNHEY, SVGAGI. Between the trimmed V and J ends, which lost 4 bases and 8 bases, there was a span of 17 bases. The CDR3 sequence is 14 residues long. The CDR3 bases are TGTGCCAGCAGTTCCCCACAGGGAGCGAAGGGCTACACCTTC. It encodes CASSSPQGAKGYTF.

The V call is TRBV9, the J call TRBJ2-3; TRBD2 aligns across 10 bases. The CDR3 length is 15 residues. Germline lookup yields CDR1 SGDLS and CDR2 YYNGEE. Trimming took 2 bases from V and 1 from J; bases not matched to a gene: 1. CDR3 in amino acids: CASSVGTSGTDTQYF. DNA for the CDR3: TGTGCCAGCAGCGTCGGGACTAGCGGCACAGATACGCAGTATTTT.

V gene TRBV19 combines with J gene TRBJ2-2, with 8 nucleotides matching TRBD1. With 10 bases clipped from V and 6 bases from J, the junction kept 7 bases outside the gene matches. The CDR3 is 13 residues long. The V gene's germline CDR1 is LNHDA and CDR2 SQIVND (reference sequence). For the CDR3, the DNA is TGTGCCACAGGGGGCGATGATTCCGGGGAGCTGTTTTTT. Amino acid sequence: CATGGDDSGELFF.

The rearrangement uses TRBV15 and TRBJ1-3; a weak D match, TRBD1 (5 bases). CDR1 and CDR2 from the germline V gene are LNHNV and YYDKDF (reference sequence). The V gene lost 1 base and the J gene lost 4 bases, with 14 bases spanning the gap. The CDR3 runs 16 residues. The CDR3 DNA reads as TGTGCCACCAGCAGAGTTTTGCGACAGAAGGGAAACACCATATATTTT. Its protein product is CATSRVLRQKGNTIYF.

The rearrangement uses TRBV2 and TRBJ2-3; 13 nucleotides line up with TRBD2. Germline CDR1 and CDR2: SNHLY and FYNNEI. Losses at the gene ends were 4 bases for V and 0 bases for J; bases not matched to a gene: 10. CDR3 length equals 19 residues. The CDR3 sequence: CASSAGTSGGGSSTDTQYF. The CDR3 coding sequence is TGTGCCAGCAGTGCCGGAACTAGCGGGGGGGGGTCTAGCACAGATACGCAGTATTTT.

This clone has a single count. This rearrangement joins TRBV14 to TRBJ2-2; D might be TRBD2 (6 bases). The V and J ends lost 1 base and 6 bases respectively, with 15 bases between them. This CDR3 contains 16 residues. Germline V gene sequence: CDR1 SGHDN, CDR2 FVKESK. CDR3 loop: CASSQVLAQSSGELFF. The CDR3 DNA reads as TGTGCCAGCAGCCAAGTACTAGCCCAAAGCTCCGGGGAGCTGTTTTTT.

This chain connects TRBV5-6 to TRBJ1-2, with 7 bases aligning to TRBD1. The V segment lost 0 bases and the J segment 2 bases; nucleotides outside the gene matches: 4. CDR1 is SGHDT, CDR2 YYEEEE, per germline. The length of the CDR3 is 15 residues. The CDR3 here is CASSLDTGANYGYTF. In nucleotides, the CDR3 is TGTGCCAGCAGCTTGGATACAGGGGCCAACTATGGCTACACCTTC.

This clone was seen only once. The V gene is TRBV12-3 or TRBV12-4, the J gene TRBJ1-1; no clear D. The V end lost 1 base, the J end lost 12 bases, and 9 bases lay between the germline ends. The CDR3 extends over 11 amino acids. The CDR3 sequence is CASSLGTGPFF. CDR3 DNA: TGTGCCAGCAGTTTAGGGACTGGGCCTTTCTTT.

This clone showed up just once. The V gene is TRBV4-1, the J gene TRBJ1-2; D not certain. CDR1 MGHRA and CDR2 YSYEKL come from the germline V gene. Trimming stripped 7 bases from V and 0 bases from J, with 12 bases between. The CDR3 runs to 14 residues. The DNA for the CDR3 is TGCGCCAGCACCTCTAGTCCAGCTAACTATGGCTACACCTTC. Protein sequence: CASTSSPANYGYTF.

This chain links TRBV18 with TRBJ1-1; 7 bases map to TRBD1. The CDR3 runs to 16 residues. V lost 4 bases and J lost 4; bases outside the gene matches: 12. Germline V gene data show CDR1 as KGHSH and CDR2 as LQKENI. CDR3 loop: CASSRQGRGFFTEAFF. The CDR3 nucleotides read TGTGCCAGCTCACGACAGGGCAGGGGATTTTTCACTGAAGCTTTCTTT.

This clone has only one observation. The chain uses TRBV9 and TRBJ1-3; the D is unclear. The CDR3 has 16 residues. Germline V gene data show CDR1 as SGDLS and CDR2 as YYNGEE. Between the trimmed V and J ends, which lost 0 bases and 1 base, there was a span of 11 bases. The CDR3 spells CASSVGPGGSGNTIYF. The DNA for the CDR3 is TGTGCCAGCAGCGTAGGACCTGGAGGATCTGGAAACACCATATATTTT.

The chain has TRBV28 and TRBJ1-2; 11 nucleotides agree with TRBD1. CDR3 size: 16 residues. The J segment lost 1 base and the V segment lost 6 bases, leaving 7 bases of the junction unmatched. Germline-derived CDR1 and CDR2 are MDHEN and SYDVKM. CDR3 sequence: CASRLGQGAFNYGYTF. The DNA for the CDR3 is TGTGCCAGCAGACTCGGACAGGGGGCCTTTAACTATGGCTACACCTTC.

The V call is TRBV6-5, the J call TRBJ1-1; the D gene is possibly TRBD1 (5 bases). The germline gives CDR1 MNHEY, CDR2 SVGAGI. The length of the CDR3 is 16 residues. Trimming stripped 0 bases from V and 8 bases from J, with 19 bases between. The CDR3 coding sequence is TGTGCCAGCAGTTACTCGATAACCCCAGGGCGTACCGAAGCTTTCTTT. It yields the protein CASSYSITPGRTEAFF.

The chain uses TRBV6-5 and TRBJ1-2, with 12 bases that match TRBD1. From germline, CDR1 is MNHEY and CDR2 SVGAGI. The length of the CDR3 is 14 residues. The ends lost 5 bases at V and 3 bases at J; junction bases unmatched: 1. CDR3 loop: CASSRDRGHYGYTF. The CDR3 bases are TGTGCCAGCAGTAGGGACAGGGGGCACTATGGCTACACCTTC.

J is TRBJ2-3 and V is TRBV18; 10 positions agree with TRBD1. Germline V lookup: CDR1 KGHSH, CDR2 LQKENI. The CDR3 has 16 amino acids. V shed 4 bases, J shed 4 bases, and the junction held 8 bases outside the gene matches. CDR3 region: CASSLTTGGAADTQYF. The CDR3 region has the DNA TGTGCCAGCTCACTTACGACAGGGGGCGCGGCAGATACGCAGTATTTT.

The V gene is TRBV18, the J gene TRBJ1-3; 7 bases are shared with TRBD1. This CDR3 region has 16 residues. The V gene end was trimmed by 3 bases and the J gene end by 4 bases; junction bases not matched to a gene: 9. Germline V gene sequence: CDR1 KGHSH, CDR2 LQKENI. The CDR3 is CASSPFEGGAGNTIYF. The CDR3 DNA sequence: TGTGCCAGCTCACCTTTCGAAGGGGGCGCGGGAAACACCATATATTTT.

The chain recombines TRBV5-1 with TRBJ1-3; D may be TRBD1 (6 bases). This CDR3 region has 14 residues. The V gene's germline CDR1 is SGHRS and CDR2 YFSETQ. The ends were cut back, 5 bases at V and 7 bases at J, with 16 bases in the middle. CDR3 DNA sequence: TGCGCCAGCAGGATTTCCGGGACAAGCAACACCATATATTTT. Its translation is CASRISGTSNTIYF.

The chain links TRBV20-1 to TRBJ2-7; weak D call: TRBD1 (7 bases). CDR1 and CDR2 (germline): DFQATT, SNEGSKA (reference sequence). V was pared by 6 bases and J by 4 bases, with 28 bases between. The CDR3 extends over 17 amino acids. The CDR3 DNA is TGCAGTGCCAGTTCAGGGGGGTACTCCATTACGGGATACGAGCAGTACTTC. Protein sequence: CSASSGGYSITGYEQYF.

In nucleotides, the CDR3 is TGTGCCAGTAGCAACTCCGGGACTAGCGTTTACAATGAGCAGTTCTTC. Amino acid sequence: CASSNSGTSVYNEQFF. The rearrangement uses TRBV19 and TRBJ2-1, with TRBD2 identical over 10 bases. CDR1 and CDR2 from the germline V gene are LNHDA and SQIVND (reference sequence). With 6 bases clipped from V and 4 bases from J, the junction kept 9 bases outside the gene matches. The CDR3 has 16 residues.

This clone was counted between two and nine times. This chain connects TRBV11-2 to TRBJ2-1, with D tentatively TRBD2 (6 bases). Trimming pared 5 bases from V and 3 bases from J, leaving 11 bases between. The CDR3 extends over 14 amino acids. Germline CDR1 SGHAT, CDR2 FQNNGV. The CDR3 sequence: CASSLRENYNEQFF. The CDR3 DNA follows: TGTGCCAGCAGCCTCCGGGAGAACTACAATGAGCAGTTCTTC.

This chain uses TRBV5-5 with TRBJ1-5; 8 bases map to TRBD1. Germline CDR1 is SGHKS and CDR2 is YYEKEE (reference sequence). V was pared by 5 bases and J by 0 bases, with 7 bases of the junction left unmatched. This CDR3 has 16 amino acids. The CDR3 DNA reads as TGTGCCAGCAGTCCGATGACAGGGGATAGCAATCAGCCCCAGCATTTT. Translating gives CASSPMTGDSNQPQHF.

The count of this clone is one. This rearrangement joins TRBV4-1 to TRBJ1-4; 8 nucleotides match TRBD1. The length of the CDR3 is 15 residues. Germline assignment: CDR1 MGHRA and CDR2 YSYEKL. J was trimmed by 6 bases and V by 3 bases; bases with no gene match: 6. Here the CDR3 reads CASSQRTGWDEKLFF. The CDR3 DNA is TGCGCCAGCAGCCAGCGGACAGGGTGGGATGAAAAACTGTTTTTT.

V and J are TRBV4-3 and TRBJ1-3; no clear D. The germline V gene has CDR1 LGHNA and CDR2 YSLEER. The CDR3 has 16 residues. The germline V and J ends were trimmed by 3 bases and 0 bases, with 12 bases remaining between them. The CDR3 DNA sequence: TGCGCCAGCAGCCAGGAAAAATCGGGCTCTGGAAACACCATATATTTT. It codes for CASSQEKSGSGNTIYF.

There are a few counts of this clone. The CDR3 region has the DNA TGTGCCAGTAGTGGGACTAGCGGGGGGGCGCAGTATTTT. Amino acids: CASSGTSGGAQYF. V usage is TRBV19 and J usage is TRBJ2-3, with TRBD2 matching over 16 bases. The ends lost 5 bases at V and 10 bases at J; junction bases unmatched: 0. CDR1 is LNHDA, CDR2 SQIVND, per germline (reference sequence). The CDR3 has 13 amino acids.

The CDR3 DNA follows: TGTGCCAGCTCACCACGGTCGGGGGATCGTTCACCCCTCCACTTT. Amino acid sequence: CASSPRSGDRSPLHF. The rearrangement joins TRBV18 to TRBJ1-6; TRBD1 is a possible D gene (5 bases). Germline CDR1 reads KGHSH; CDR2 reads LQKENI. V was shortened by 1 base and J by 9 bases, with 13 bases between the two germline ends. The CDR3 totals 15 residues.